This T cell receptor beta chain derives from a study of cytomegalovirus exposure and HLA in healthy donors. Study outcomes and limitations: In an earlier analysis, most TCR beta V segments were productive about 87% or about 30% of the time. When a later analysis was performed, an Asian-associated ancestry cluster reportedly had fewer N-insertions than the approximately 600-donor mean.

Looked up from germline, CDR1 is MNHNY and CDR2 is SVGAGI (reference sequence). The V end lost 6 bases, the J end lost 0 bases, and 11 bases lay between the germline ends. The CDR3 covers 14 residues. PCR involved 60 Vbeta and 13 Jbeta primers. Original data processing: Unique TCR beta chains numbered about 80 million in a later analysis, with around 11 million shared. The data were produced by immunoSEQ multiplex PCR, yet TCRdb's version contains in-frame clones alone and is incomplete. V and J calls and clone size come straight from that table; D and trimming were deduced from the DNA. Of 99,000 or so clones detected, 78% appear once; the ten largest clones hold 1.5% to 2%. Concerning this clone itself: The antigen remains unidentified.

The receptor comes from a woman in her thirties or forties in good health and CMV-seronegative. The chain recombines TRBV6-6 with TRBJ1-1; D unresolved. The sample was PBMCs. CDR3: CASRKQIMNTEAFF. CDR3 sequence (DNA): TGTGCCAGCAGAAAACAGATAATGAACACTGAAGCTTTCTTT.